This T cell receptor beta chain stems from a study of T cell responses to AZD1222 COVID-19 vaccine. Notes on the study in general: Females made up more of the donors, who were largely white British, and clonal diversity may have come out too low. Reportedly, nearly half the spike-specific TCRs target unmutated variant regions. Recipients of AZD1222 seropositive at baseline numbered only 6 or 7.

A word on this clone: Its antigen is unknown.

Combined were second doses at about 4 or about 12 weeks. This CDR3 is built from 14 residues. Germline V gene lookup returns CDR1 KGHDR and CDR2 SFDVKD. The V and J ends lost 4 bases and 6 bases respectively, with 15 bases between them. The repertoire was sequenced with immunoSEQ multiplex PCR; TCRdb's copy has only in-frame clones and lacks some. The repertoire holds about 160,000 clones, with about 90% as singletons. This TCR was sampled from an adult who received the AZD1222 COVID-19 vaccine. Sequenced here: peripheral blood, sampled 28 days after the second AZD1222 dose. The gene calls are TRBV24-1 and TRBJ2-7; TRBD2 might be the D (6 bases). Here the CDR3 DNA reads TGTGCCACCAGTGACCAGACTAGTTGGGGCGAGCAGTACTTC. It is translated as CATSDQTSWGEQYF.